The present T cell receptor beta chain was sequenced within a study of response to subunit inactivated influenza vaccine. TCRdb re-analysed the RT-PCR reads in MiXCR, keeping a single row per CDR3 protein. The sample includes some 570,000 distinct CDR3 sequences, over 9% seen only once; the top ten take about 10%. Only a few counts were recorded for this clonotype. The data also belong to a second study, concerning T cells expressing NK-cell markers. This second study says: 5'RACE template switching built TCR beta cDNA with unique molecular identifiers. The TCR beta repertoires originated in sorted CD3+CD56+NKG2C+, CD3+CD56+NKG2C- and CD3+CD56-NKG2C+ T cells. The eight sequenced donors comprised seven who were HCMV-seropositive and one who was seronegative. The CD3+CD56-NKG2C+ fraction of a few donors was likewise dominated by these clonotypes.

This specimen consisted of PBMCs from blood, obtained on the day of vaccination. The clonotype originates from a man in his fifties or sixties who received an inactivated influenza vaccine.

CDR3 coding DNA: TGCGCCAGCAGCTTCGGGTCCCAGGTAGCGGGAGCTTATGAGCAGTTCTTC. Translating gives CASSFGSQVAGAYEQFF. The V call is TRBV5-1, the J call TRBJ2-1; TRBD2 matches at 9 bases. V lost 2 bases and J lost 8; bases outside the gene matches: 14. Germline CDR1 SGHRS, CDR2 YFSETQ. CDR3 length: 17 amino acids.